This T cell receptor (beta chain) is from a study of blood T cell repertoires in COVID-19. About the research overall: Samples of COVID-19 (acute and convalescent) were obtained from the United States, Italy and Spain. Sample material is recorded as cDNA or gDNA derived from T cells, B-cell-depleted T cells, or PBMCs.

As originally analysed: Estimation of nucleated cell counts was performed using reference gene primer amplification. TCRdb's copy holds only in-frame clones and misses some; the assay was immunoSEQ multiplex PCR. That table furnishes V, J and clone size, whereas the DNA furnished D and trimming. The data show some 200,000 clones, with roughly four fifths seen just once and approximately 6.5% held by the top ten. With 8 bases removed from V and 0 bases from J, the gap between germline ends came to 12 bases. Looked up from germline, CDR1 is MNHEY and CDR2 is SVGAGI. The CDR3 covers 14 residues. J is TRBJ2-3 and V is TRBV6-5; D gene unclear. The sample was peripheral blood. The source of this sequence is a woman between 40 and 55 years old with acute or convalescent COVID-19. This chain's CDR3 is CASGALVSTDTQYF. CDR3 DNA sequence: TGTGCCAGCGGAGCGTTAGTTAGCACAGATACGCAGTATTTT.